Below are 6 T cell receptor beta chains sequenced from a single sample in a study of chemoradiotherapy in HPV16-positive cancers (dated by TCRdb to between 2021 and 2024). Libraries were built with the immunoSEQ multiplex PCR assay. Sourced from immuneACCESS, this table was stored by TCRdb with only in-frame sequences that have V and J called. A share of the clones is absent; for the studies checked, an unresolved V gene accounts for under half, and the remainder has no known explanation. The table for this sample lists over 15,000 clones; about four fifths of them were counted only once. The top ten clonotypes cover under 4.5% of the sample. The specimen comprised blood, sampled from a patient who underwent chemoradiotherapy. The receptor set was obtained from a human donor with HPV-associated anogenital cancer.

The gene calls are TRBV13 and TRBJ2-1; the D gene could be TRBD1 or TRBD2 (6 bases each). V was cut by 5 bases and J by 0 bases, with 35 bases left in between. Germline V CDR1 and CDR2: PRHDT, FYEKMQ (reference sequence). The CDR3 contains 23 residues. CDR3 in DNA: TGTGCCAGCAGCCGCCAGGGGACCGGGGCCCACGGCGGGGCGAAGGACTCCTACAATGAGCAGTTCTTC. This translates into CASSRQGTGAHGGAKDSYNEQFF.

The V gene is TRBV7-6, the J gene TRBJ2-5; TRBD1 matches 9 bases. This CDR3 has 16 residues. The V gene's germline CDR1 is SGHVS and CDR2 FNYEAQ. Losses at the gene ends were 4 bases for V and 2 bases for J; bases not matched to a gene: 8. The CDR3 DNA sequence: TGTGCCAGCAGCTCAGGACAGGGGAGGGGACAAGAGACCCAGTACTTC. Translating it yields CASSSGQGRGQETQYF.

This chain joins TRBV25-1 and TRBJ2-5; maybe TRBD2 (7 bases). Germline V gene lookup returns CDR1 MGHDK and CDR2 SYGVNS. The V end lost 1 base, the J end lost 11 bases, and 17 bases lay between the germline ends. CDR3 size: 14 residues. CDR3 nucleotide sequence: TGTGCCAGCAGTGAATTTGCGGGGGAGGGGGAGCAGTACTTC. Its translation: CASSEFAGEGEQYF.

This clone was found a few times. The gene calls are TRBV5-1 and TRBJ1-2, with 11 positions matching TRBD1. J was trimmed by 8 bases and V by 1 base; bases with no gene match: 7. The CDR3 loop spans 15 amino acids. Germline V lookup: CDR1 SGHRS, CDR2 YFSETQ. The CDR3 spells CASSLTGQGAGGYTF. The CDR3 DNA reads TGCGCCAGCAGCTTGACCGGACAGGGGGCTGGAGGCTACACCTTC.

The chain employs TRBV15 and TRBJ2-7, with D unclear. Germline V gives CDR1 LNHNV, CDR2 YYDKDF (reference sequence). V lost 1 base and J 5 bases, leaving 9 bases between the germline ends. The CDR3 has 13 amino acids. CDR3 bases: TGTGCCACCAGCAGAGTTACAGTCCACGAGCAGTACTTC. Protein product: CATSRVTVHEQYF.

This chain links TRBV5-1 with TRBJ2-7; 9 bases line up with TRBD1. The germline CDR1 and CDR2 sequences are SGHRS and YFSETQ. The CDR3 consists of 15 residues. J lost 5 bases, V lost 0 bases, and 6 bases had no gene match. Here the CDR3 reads CASSLGETGGDEQYF. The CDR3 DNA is TGCGCCAGCAGCTTGGGGGAAACAGGGGGCGACGAGCAGTACTTC. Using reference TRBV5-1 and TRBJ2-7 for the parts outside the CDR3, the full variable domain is KAGVTQTPRYLIKTRGQQVTLSCSPISGHRSVSWYQQTPGQGLQFLFEYFSETQRNKGNFPGRFSGRQFSNSRSEMNVSTLELGDSALYLCASSLGETGGDEQYFGPGTRLTVT.